The clone carrying this TCR beta chain came up many times. Its antigen remains unknown. One end of the junction does not line up with germline, which may come from a read error. This record comes from a study of neurological immune-mediated disorders. The study's findings and limits: None of the CDR3 amino acid sequences found in expanded clones was shared across subjects. This suggests that the TCR-beta repertoires were private in all groups.

The cDNA came from 5'RACE with 10-nucleotide random UMIs. A single run covered 15-18 subjects with over 180 million TCR-beta sequences. TCRdb reprocessed the 5' RACE reads via MiXCR and lists one record per CDR3 protein. The sample lists tens of thousands of distinct CDR3 sequences, approximately 15% occurring once. This CDR3 region has 16 residues. Germline lookup yields CDR1 DFQATT and CDR2 SNEGSKA (reference sequence). Time point specified: longitudinal time-point 1 (baseline). 2 million unsorted PBMCs were stored in RNAlater at -80 °C before RNA extraction. The V gene is TRBV20-1, the J gene TRBJ1-6; D may be TRBD1 (6 bases). The specimen sequenced was PBMCs. The sequence derives from a female donor with HTLV-1-associated myelopathy (HAM/TSP). The CDR3 DNA reads as TGCAGTGCTGGTAGAGATTGGACAGCTGATAATTCACCCCTCCGCTTT. Protein: CSAGRDWTADNSPLRF.